Sequencing of this T cell receptor (beta chain) was carried out in a study of PD-1 blockade in mismatch repair-deficient tumors (dated by TCRdb to 2016 to 2017). In terms of the full investigation: Between late 2013 and late 2016, 90 or so consecutive patients with about a dozen mismatch repair-deficient cancer types, all previously treated and progressing, were enrolled in the trial. Tumor-associated T cell clones were tracked in the peripheral blood of patients responding to PD-1 blockade by deep sequencing of TCR CDR3 regions. Broad study findings and their caveats: Rapid expansion after pembrolizumab followed by contraction, generally before radiologic responses, was shown by tumor-resident clones, which were often undetectable in blood before treatment.

As encoded in the germline V gene, CDR1 is MNHEY while CDR2 is SVGAGI. The CDR3 starts with the cysteine, ends with the phenylalanine, and has 15 residues. The retained sequence is limited to the CDR3, 45 bases, with the frame set at the first base. A distance of 17 bases separates the germline ends of V and J, which lose 5 bases and 4 bases respectively. Receptors were amplified or captured by the immunoSEQ multiplex PCR assay. Not all clones reach the TCRdb copy of this immuneACCESS table, which keeps in-frame sequences only. Checked studies attribute under half of the gap to unresolved V genes and leave the rest unexplained. This sample gives around 100,000 clones in total; 82% of them show up just once. Roughly 6.3% of the sample goes to the ten largest clones. Comments on this clone: Its specific antigen is unknown. Base qualities are not provided; no much larger clone lies one nucleotide away.

For every enrolled patient, mismatch repair deficiency was confirmed by either polymerase chain reaction or immunohistochemistry. TCR sequencing was carried out for three patients who responded to pembrolizumab therapy. The phase II trial prospectively tested pembrolizumab PD-1 blockade in advanced mismatch repair-deficient cancers regardless of tissue of origin. Peripheral blood T cell samples were gathered serially, both before PD-1 blockade started and at multiple time points afterward. Blood sampling time points were reported as weeks after the first dose of pembrolizumab. The sample in question was peripheral blood, obtained about 33 weeks after starting pembrolizumab. This receptor was identified in an adult with mismatch repair-deficient cancer. The rearranged chain carries TRBV6-5 and TRBJ1-1; the D gene assignment is ambiguous. The CDR3 is CASSASTSVGTEAFF. DNA sequence: TGTGCCAGCAGTGCCTCGACTTCGGTCGGCACTGAAGCTTTCTTT.